These 16 T cell receptor beta chains were all obtained from the same sample, sequenced in a study of graft-versus-host responses after intestinal transplantation (dated by TCRdb to the early 2020s). No antigen has been identified for these receptors. The library was obtained by the immunoSEQ multiplex PCR assay. The source is immuneACCESS, and TCRdb retained only in-frame sequences with V and J called. Part of the clones is not carried over; for the studies checked, unresolved V genes explain less than half of this, and the remainder is unexplained. In this sample the table shows tens of thousands of clones, more than 70% of which occur a single time. 2% to 3% of the sample goes to the ten largest clones. The sample's time point label is to be understood as: cells obtained before transplantation from donor or recipient. Sequenced material: unstimulated CD8+ T cells sorted from spleen or lymph node cells, taken before intestinal transplant. All receptors derive from a human donor who received an intestinal transplant.

This sequence joins TRBV7-6 and TRBJ1-4; 7 positions match TRBD1. J was trimmed by 8 bases and V by 1 base; bases with no gene match: 4. Germline V gene lookup returns CDR1 SGHVS and CDR2 FNYEAQ. The CDR3 extends over 14 amino acids. CDR3 nucleotide sequence: TGTGCCAGCAGCTTAGTAAGGGGGCGAGAAAAACTGTTTTTT. Amino acid sequence: CASSLVRGREKLFF.

The chain joins TRBV29-1 to TRBJ2-7, with D possibly TRBD1 on 5 matching bases. Trimming took 0 bases from V and 7 from J, leaving 10 bases between them. This CDR3 region has 12 residues. Germline CDR1 is SQVTM and CDR2 is ANQGSEA. CDR3 in DNA: TGCAGCGTTGAAGACAGGGCTTGGGAGCAGTACTTC. Its translation is CSVEDRAWEQYF.

The rearrangement uses TRBV4-1 and TRBJ1-1; the D is unclear. V lost 0 bases to trimming and J lost 3 bases, with 11 bases between them. Germline lookup yields CDR1 MGHRA and CDR2 YSYEKL. The CDR3 is 15 residues long. Here the CDR3 reads CASSQDPARDTEAFF. The DNA for the CDR3 is TGCGCCAGCAGCCAAGATCCAGCTCGGGACACTGAAGCTTTCTTT.

This rearrangement joins TRBV5-1 to TRBJ2-1; 8 bases fit TRBD1. Trimming took 1 base from V and 12 from J; bases not matched to a gene: 9. Germline CDR1 and CDR2: SGHRS and YFSETQ. CDR3 length: 14 amino acids. The CDR3 protein is CASSLTRGLVRQFF. The CDR3 region has the DNA TGCGCCAGCAGCTTGACCAGGGGGCTAGTGAGGCAGTTCTTC.

The V gene is TRBV28, the J gene TRBJ2-7; TRBD1 is a possible D gene (5 bases). Trimming pared 2 bases from V and 5 bases from J, leaving 19 bases between. CDR1 and CDR2 from the germline V gene are MDHEN and SYDVKM. The CDR3 covers 16 residues. The CDR3 sequence: CASSLTPAGFVDEQYF. The CDR3 DNA reads as TGTGCCAGCAGTTTAACCCCCGCAGGGTTCGTGGACGAGCAGTACTTC.

This chain connects TRBV19 to TRBJ1-4; 7 nucleotides agree with TRBD1. The CDR3 has 15 residues. With V trimmed by 5 bases and J by 3 bases, 6 bases remained unmatched. CDR1 is LNHDA and CDR2 is SQIVND in the germline V gene (reference sequence). The CDR3 reads CASSLWDSPNEKLFF. CDR3 coding DNA: TGTGCCAGTAGTCTATGGGACAGTCCTAATGAAAAACTGTTTTTT. Drawing the rest from reference TRBV19 and TRBJ1-4, the complete variable domain is DGGITQSPKYLFRKEGQNVTLSCEQNLNHDAMYWYRQDPGQGLRLIYYSQIVNDFQKGDIAEGYSVSREKKESFPLTVTSAQKNPTAFYLCASSLWDSPNEKLFFGSGTQLSVL.

This chain joins TRBV28 and TRBJ2-7; no reliable D call. The CDR3 extends over 13 amino acids. Trimming cost V 3 bases and J 5 bases, with 11 bases left between them. Per the germline V gene, CDR1 is MDHEN and CDR2 is SYDVKM. The CDR3 nucleotides read TGTGCCAGCAGTTTTGTATTATCGGACGAGCAGTACTTC. Its protein is CASSFVLSDEQYF.

This clone was seen just once. V usage is TRBV2 and J usage is TRBJ1-2; no reliable D call. The CDR3 covers 12 residues. V lost 7 bases to trimming and J lost 3 bases, with 9 bases between them. CDR1 is SNHLY, CDR2 FYNNEI, per germline. CDR3 in DNA: TGTGCCAGCATTCCAGAGGACTATGGCTACACCTTC. Its protein is CASIPEDYGYTF. Using reference TRBV2 and TRBJ1-2 for the parts outside the CDR3, the full variable domain is EPEVTQTPSHQVTQMGQEVILRCVPISNHLYFYWYRQILGQKVEFLVSFYNNEISEKSEIFDDQFSVERPDGSNFTLKIRSTKLEDSAMYFCASIPEDYGYTFGSGTRLTVV.

The chain joins TRBV27 to TRBJ2-7; maybe TRBD2 (6 bases). The CDR3 runs 15 residues. Trimming removed 9 bases from V and 5 bases from J, with 23 bases in between. Germline V gives CDR1 MNHEY, CDR2 SMNVEV (reference sequence). CDR3 region: CARPTGVGVINEQYF. CDR3 in DNA: TGTGCCAGGCCCACGGGGGTGGGAGTAATTAACGAGCAGTACTTC.

The gene calls are TRBV9 and TRBJ1-1; 7 positions match TRBD1. This CDR3 region has 15 residues. Trimming removed 0 bases from V and 0 bases from J; junction bases left unmatched: 2. From germline, CDR1 is SGDLS and CDR2 YYNGEE. The CDR3 bases are TGTGCCAGCAGCGTAGGCGGGACAGTGAACACTGAAGCTTTCTTT. Residues: CASSVGGTVNTEAFF.

The rearrangement joins TRBV9 to TRBJ1-5; 7 bases map to TRBD1. This CDR3 is built from 15 residues. The V segment lost 0 bases and the J segment 4 bases; nucleotides outside the gene matches: 4. Germline CDR1 reads SGDLS; CDR2 reads YYNGEE. The CDR3 here is CASSVGAGGNQPQHF. Here the CDR3 DNA reads TGTGCCAGCAGCGTAGGCGCAGGGGGTAATCAGCCCCAGCATTTT.

This clone was observed a single time. This rearrangement joins TRBV27 to TRBJ1-2; 8 nucleotides line up with TRBD1. The CDR3 consists of 16 residues. Trimming at V came to 4 bases and at J to 4 bases, leaving 11 bases not matched to a gene. Per germline, CDR1 MNHEY and CDR2 SMNVEV (reference sequence). CDR3 bases: TGTGCCAGCAGTTCACTGGGCAGGGGGCGCCGCTATGGCTACACCTTC. It specifies CASSSLGRGRRYGYTF.

This chain joins TRBV27 and TRBJ1-2; possibly TRBD1 for D (6 bases). Germline V gene data show CDR1 as MNHEY and CDR2 as SMNVEV (reference sequence). The CDR3 has 15 residues. Between the trimmed V and J ends, which lost 4 bases and 2 bases, there was a span of 14 bases. The CDR3 nucleotides read TGTGCCAGCAGTTCCCGGGGGGGGCCCAACTATGGCTACACCTTC. This encodes CASSSRGGPNYGYTF.

This clone showed up just once. The genes are TRBV27 and TRBJ1-5; D gene unclear. The germline V and J ends were trimmed by 3 bases and 8 bases, with 11 bases remaining between them. The CDR3 is 13 amino acids. Germline V CDR1 and CDR2: MNHEY, SMNVEV (reference sequence). CDR3 sequence: CASSFSSAKPQHF. The CDR3 coding sequence is TGTGCCAGCAGTTTTAGTAGTGCGAAGCCCCAGCATTTT.

The chain has TRBV13 and TRBJ1-3, with a tentative D call TRBD1 (6 bases). CDR3 length: 16 residues. CDR1 and CDR2 from the germline V gene are PRHDT and FYEKMQ (reference sequence). The V and J ends lost 2 bases and 0 bases respectively, with 11 bases between them. The CDR3 nucleotides are TGTGCCAGCAGCTTATTACAGGGAACCTCTGGAAACACCATATATTTT. Translated, it gives CASSLLQGTSGNTIYF.

This clone was detected only a few times. The chain is built from TRBV5-6 and TRBJ2-7, with 9 bases fitting TRBD1. J lost 1 base, V lost 4 bases, and 3 bases had no gene match. CDR3 length: 14 residues. Germline CDR1 reads SGHDT; CDR2 reads YYEEEE. For the CDR3, the DNA is TGTGCCAGCAGCCCCGGGACAGGGTCCTACGAGCAGTACTTC. This translates into CASSPGTGSYEQYF.